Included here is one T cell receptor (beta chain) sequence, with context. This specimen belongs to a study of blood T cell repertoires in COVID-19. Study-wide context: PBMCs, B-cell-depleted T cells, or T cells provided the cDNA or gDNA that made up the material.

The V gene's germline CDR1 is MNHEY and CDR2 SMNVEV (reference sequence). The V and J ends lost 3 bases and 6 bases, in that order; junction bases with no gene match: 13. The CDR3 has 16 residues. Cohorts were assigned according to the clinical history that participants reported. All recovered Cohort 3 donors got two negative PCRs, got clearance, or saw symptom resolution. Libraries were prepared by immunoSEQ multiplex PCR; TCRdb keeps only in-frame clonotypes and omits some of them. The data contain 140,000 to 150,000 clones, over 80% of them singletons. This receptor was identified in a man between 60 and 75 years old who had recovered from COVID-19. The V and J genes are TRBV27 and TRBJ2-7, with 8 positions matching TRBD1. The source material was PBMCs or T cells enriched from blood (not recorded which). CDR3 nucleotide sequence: TGTGCCAGCAGTTTGGTGTCCGGACAGGGCCGCCGCGAGCAGTACTTC. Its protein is CASSLVSGQGRREQYF.